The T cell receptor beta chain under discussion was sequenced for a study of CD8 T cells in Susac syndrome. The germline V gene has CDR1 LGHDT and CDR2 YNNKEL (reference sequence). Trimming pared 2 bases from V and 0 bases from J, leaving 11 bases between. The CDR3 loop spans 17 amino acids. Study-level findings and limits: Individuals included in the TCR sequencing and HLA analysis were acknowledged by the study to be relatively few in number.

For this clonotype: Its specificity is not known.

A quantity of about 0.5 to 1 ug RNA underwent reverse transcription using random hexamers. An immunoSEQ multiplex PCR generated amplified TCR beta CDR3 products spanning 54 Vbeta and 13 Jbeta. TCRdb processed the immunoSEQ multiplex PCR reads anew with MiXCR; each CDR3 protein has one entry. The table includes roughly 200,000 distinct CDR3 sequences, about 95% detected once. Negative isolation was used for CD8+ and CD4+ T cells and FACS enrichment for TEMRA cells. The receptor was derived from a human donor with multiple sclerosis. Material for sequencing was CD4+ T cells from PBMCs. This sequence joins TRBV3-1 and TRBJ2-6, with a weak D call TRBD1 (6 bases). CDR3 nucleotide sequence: TGTGCCAGCAGCCAACCAACAGGGAACTCTGGGGCCAACGTCCTGACTTTC. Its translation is CASSQPTGNSGANVLTF.